These 14 T cell receptor beta chains originate from one sample sequenced in a study of OX40 agonist ivuxolimab in advanced cancers. The table came from immunoSEQ multiplex PCR; TCRdb's copy has only in-frame clones and leaves some out. Of about 69,000 clones in the sample, approximately 88% were seen once. Here the sequenced sample was CD4+ or CD8+ T cells sorted from blood, taken in a trial of the OX40 agonist ivuxolimab. The receptors come from an adult with an advanced solid tumor such as melanoma, head and neck, liver or kidney cancer.

CDR3 residues: CASSLQAGDEKLFF. Here the CDR3 DNA reads TGTGCCAGCAGCTTACAGGCAGGGGATGAAAAACTGTTTTTT. The chain is built from TRBV7-2 and TRBJ1-4, with a possible D match to TRBD1 (6 bases). Between the trimmed V and J ends, which lost 2 bases and 6 bases, there was a span of 10 bases. Germline V gene lookup returns CDR1 SGHTA and CDR2 FQGNSA. The CDR3 is 14 amino acids. Using reference TRBV7-2 and TRBJ1-4 for the parts outside the CDR3, the full variable domain is GAGVSQSPSNKVTEKGKDVELRCDPISGHTALYWYRQSLGQGLEFLIYFQGNSAPDKSGLPSDRFSAERTGGSVSTLTIQRTQQEDSAVYLCASSLQAGDEKLFFGSGTQLSVL.

In this sample, this clone turned up a few times. The V call is TRBV7-9, the J call TRBJ2-7; D may match TRBD1 or TRBD2 (5 bases each). The V gene's germline CDR1 is SEHNR and CDR2 FQNEAQ (reference sequence). Trimming pared 0 bases from V and 1 base from J, leaving 10 bases between. CDR3 length: 15 residues. The CDR3 loop is CASSLALGVSYEQYF. Here the CDR3 DNA reads TGTGCCAGCAGCTTAGCGCTGGGGGTTTCCTACGAGCAGTACTTC. The complete variable domain, with remaining parts taken from reference TRBV7-9 and TRBJ2-7, reads DTGVSQNPRHKITKRGQNVTFRCDPISEHNRLYWYRQTLGQGPEFLTYFQNEAQLEKSRLLSDRFSAERPKGSFSTLEIQRTEQGDSAMYLCASSLALGVSYEQYFGPGTRLTVT.

This chain joins TRBV14 and TRBJ2-1; D unresolved. Between the trimmed V and J ends, which lost 2 bases and 9 bases, there was a span of 8 bases. The germline V gene has CDR1 SGHDN and CDR2 FVKESK. The CDR3 spans 12 residues. This CDR3 is CASSQPMGEQFF. The CDR3 DNA reads TGTGCCAGCAGCCAACCCATGGGTGAGCAGTTCTTC.

The V gene is TRBV6-6, the J gene TRBJ1-1; possibly TRBD1 for D (6 bases). Per the germline V gene, CDR1 is MNHNY and CDR2 is SVGAGI (reference sequence). Deletions cut 4 bases from V and 1 base from J, with 13 bases between. The length of the CDR3 is 15 residues. The CDR3 loop reads CASSSRGAQNTEAFF. Here the CDR3 DNA reads TGTGCCAGCAGTTCCCGGGGGGCACAGAACACTGAAGCTTTCTTT.

The V gene is TRBV19, the J gene TRBJ1-2; 11 bases map to TRBD1. The CDR3 has 15 residues. V gave up 4 bases and J gave up 7 bases; unmatched junction bases: 8. Germline CDR1 LNHDA, CDR2 SQIVND (reference sequence). In nucleotides, the CDR3 is TGTGCCAGTAGTACCGGCGGACAGGGGGCGTTTGGCTACACCTTC. Translated: CASSTGGQGAFGYTF.

This clone has a single count. The chain has TRBV7-9 and TRBJ1-1; D is unresolved. Germline V gene sequence: CDR1 SEHNR, CDR2 FQNEAQ (reference sequence). This CDR3 region has 13 residues. V was shortened by 6 bases and J by 10 bases, with 18 bases between the two germline ends. The CDR3 nucleotides are TGTGCCAGCAGGACAAGCGTGGGGAGGAGAGCTTTCTTT. Its protein product is CASRTSVGRRAFF.

There are a few counts of this clone. The chain recombines TRBV5-6 with TRBJ1-2; D possibly corresponds to TRBD1 (6 bases). Per germline, CDR1 SGHDT and CDR2 YYEEEE. The CDR3 totals 14 residues. The V and J ends lost 1 base and 4 bases respectively, with 11 bases between them. The CDR3, as DNA: TGTGCCAGCAGCTTGAGCGGACAGATCTATGGCTACACCTTC. The encoded protein is CASSLSGQIYGYTF.

The chain couples TRBV2 to TRBJ2-5; tentatively, D is TRBD1 (7 bases). Germline V gives CDR1 SNHLY, CDR2 FYNNEI. V was clipped by 4 bases and J by 6 bases, with 12 bases between them. The CDR3 has 13 amino acids. CDR3 DNA: TGTGCCAGCAGTGGAGGAGGGGGCAAGACCCAGTACTTC. Its translation: CASSGGGGKTQYF.

The V and J genes are TRBV18 and TRBJ1-3; D call uncertain. The CDR3 is 20 residues long. The germline V gene encodes CDR1 KGHSH and CDR2 LQKENI. V dropped 2 bases and J dropped 0 bases, with 23 bases sitting between them. In DNA form, the CDR3 reads TGTGCCAGCTCACCATATGCCCACACCCTAAGAGGGAGCTCTGGAAACACCATATATTTT. This encodes CASSPYAHTLRGSSGNTIYF.

This clone has just one count. The V and J genes are TRBV15 and TRBJ1-3; D call uncertain. There are 13 residues in the CDR3. Trimming left V 1 base short and J 7 bases short, with 8 bases between. Germline loops: CDR1 LNHNV, CDR2 YYDKDF (reference sequence). CDR3: CATSRVHSNTIYF. For the CDR3, the DNA is TGTGCCACCAGCAGAGTCCACAGCAACACCATATATTTT.

V gene TRBV7-2 combines with J gene TRBJ1-2; no firm D call. This CDR3 contains 12 residues. Germline CDR1 reads SGHTA; CDR2 reads FQGNSA. V was cut by 4 bases and J by 4 bases, with 7 bases left in between. The CDR3 here is CASSYPGYGYTF. CDR3 nucleotides: TGTGCCAGCAGCTATCCGGGCTATGGCTACACCTTC. Filled out from reference TRBV7-2 and TRBJ1-2, the complete variable domain reads GAGVSQSPSNKVTEKGKDVELRCDPISGHTALYWYRQSLGQGLEFLIYFQGNSAPDKSGLPSDRFSAERTGGSVSTLTIQRTQQEDSAVYLCASSYPGYGYTFGSGTRLTVV.

The chain combines TRBV18 with TRBJ2-1, with D possibly being TRBD1 (6 bases). Germline loops: CDR1 KGHSH, CDR2 LQKENI. Trimming removed 2 bases at V and 9 bases at J, with 17 bases between. The CDR3 loop spans 15 amino acids. As DNA, the CDR3 is TGTGCCAGCTCACCATCGATGAGGTTAGGGGGTGAGCAGTTCTTC. Its translation: CASSPSMRLGGEQFF. The entire variable domain, with the rest obtained from reference TRBV18 and TRBJ2-1, is as follows: NAGVMQNPRHLVRRRGQEARLRCSPMKGHSHVYWYRQLPEEGLKFMVYLQKENIIDESGMPKERFSAEFPKEGPSILRIQQVVRGDSAAYFCASSPSMRLGGEQFFGPGTRLTVL.

The chain links TRBV9 to TRBJ2-1, with 8 bases lining up with TRBD2. J was trimmed by 9 bases and V by 0 bases; bases with no gene match: 11. CDR3 size: 16 residues. Per germline, CDR1 SGDLS and CDR2 YYNGEE. The CDR3 here is CASSVGGTSNIGEQFF. CDR3 DNA sequence: TGTGCCAGCAGCGTAGGGGGGACTAGTAATATCGGTGAGCAGTTCTTC. The full variable domain, completed using reference TRBV9 and TRBJ2-1, is DSGVTQTPKHLITATGQRVTLRCSPRSGDLSVYWYQQSLDQGLQFLIQYYNGEERAKGNILERFSAQQFPDLHSELNLSSLELGDSALYFCASSVGGTSNIGEQFFGPGTRLTVL.

This clone was found once. V and J are TRBV20-1 and TRBJ1-2, with unresolved D. V lost 3 bases to trimming and J lost 6 bases, with 8 bases between them. Germline CDR1 reads DFQATT; CDR2 reads SNEGSKA (reference sequence). The CDR3 loop spans 11 amino acids. CDR3 sequence: CSARREDGYTF. DNA for the CDR3: TGCAGTGCTAGGCGGGAAGATGGCTACACCTTC.